The 10 T cell receptor beta chains below all came from one sample that was sequenced in a study of cytomegalovirus exposure and HLA in healthy donors. The PCR employed 60 Vbeta primers together with 13 Jbeta primers. Measured with immunoSEQ multiplex PCR; TCRdb has only the in-frame clones, and not every one. Among under 200,000 clones listed, about four fifths were seen once. The sequencing sample was made of PBMCs. The receptor set was obtained from a woman aged 18-29 years in good health and CMV-seronegative.

The V call is TRBV6-5, the J call TRBJ2-2; a weak D match, TRBD1 (6 bases). This CDR3 spans 11 amino acids. From germline, CDR1 is MNHEY and CDR2 SVGAGI. Trimming took 8 bases from V and 6 from J, leaving 7 bases between them. CDR3 DNA sequence: TGTGCCAGCGCAGGGGCCGGGGAGCTGTTTTTT. This sequence encodes CASAGAGELFF.

The DNA for the CDR3 is TGTGCCAGCAGTTTAAGGGGGATCTATGAAAAACTGTTTTTT. This encodes CASSLRGIYEKLFF. This chain joins TRBV27 and TRBJ1-4; a possible D gene is TRBD1 (6 bases). The CDR3 totals 14 residues. CDR1 MNHEY and CDR2 SMNVEV come from the germline V gene (reference sequence). V lost 2 bases and J lost 6, with 10 bases in between.

This rearrangement joins TRBV28 to TRBJ2-1, with 8 positions matching TRBD2. Germline-derived CDR1 and CDR2 are MDHEN and SYDVKM. With 5 bases clipped from V and 5 bases from J, the junction kept 5 bases outside the gene matches. This CDR3 comprises 14 residues. In DNA form, the CDR3 reads TGTGCCAGCAGTATACTAGCGGAGGACAATGAGCAGTTCTTC. It yields the protein CASSILAEDNEQFF.

The chain is built from TRBV18 and TRBJ1-2; D gene unclear. Germline values: CDR1 KGHSH, CDR2 LQKENI. The CDR3 runs 14 residues. V was shortened by 2 bases and J by 4 bases, with 11 bases between the two germline ends. The CDR3 region has the DNA TGTGCCAGCTCACCAAAGCGTCAATCCTATGGCTACACCTTC. Its translation: CASSPKRQSYGYTF.

The chain joins TRBV19 to TRBJ2-4, with a weak D call TRBD1 (6 bases). The CDR3 contains 17 residues. The germline V and J ends were trimmed by 5 bases and 6 bases, with 23 bases remaining between them. Germline V CDR1 and CDR2: LNHDA, SQIVND (reference sequence). The CDR3 here is CASSFWGLPGTTNIQYF. The CDR3 DNA follows: TGTGCCAGTAGTTTTTGGGGCCTTCCCGGGACAACAAACATTCAGTACTTC.

The chain recombines TRBV28 with TRBJ1-2; 7 bases map to TRBD1. This CDR3 has 13 residues. The germline CDR1 and CDR2 sequences are MDHEN and SYDVKM. Trimming removed 7 bases from V and 0 bases from J; junction bases left unmatched: 2. The CDR3 nucleotides read TGTGCCAGCATAGGGACAGCTAACTATGGCTACACCTTC. Translated: CASIGTANYGYTF.

The gene calls are TRBV27 and TRBJ2-6, with unresolved D. Germline CDR1 reads MNHEY; CDR2 reads SMNVEV (reference sequence). This CDR3 region has 19 residues. V gave up 2 bases and J gave up 0 bases, with 17 bases separating them. The CDR3 here is CASSLIRTIKPSGANVLTF. The CDR3 nucleotides read TGTGCCAGCAGTTTAATAAGAACAATCAAACCCTCTGGGGCCAACGTCCTGACTTTC. The variable domain in full, completed from reference TRBV27 and TRBJ2-6, reads EAQVTQNPRYLITVTGKKLTVTCSQNMNHEYMSWYRQDPGLGLRQIYYSMNVEVTDKGDVPEGYKVSRKEKRNFPLILESPSPNQTSLYFCASSLIRTIKPSGANVLTFGAGSRLTVL.

The chain carries TRBV27 and TRBJ2-7, with D tentatively TRBD1 (7 bases). In germline, CDR1 is MNHEY, CDR2 SMNVEV (reference sequence). The CDR3 is made up of 14 amino acids. V lost 2 bases, J lost 0 bases, and 8 bases lay in between. The CDR3 DNA reads as TGTGCCAGCAGTTTACAGGGGGGCTCCTACGAGCAGTACTTC. Protein: CASSLQGGSYEQYF.

The V and J genes are TRBV9 and TRBJ1-2, with 8 bases aligning to TRBD1. Germline trimming cut 3 bases from V and 0 bases from J; bases unmatched to any gene: 10. The CDR3 spans 17 residues. The germline V gene encodes CDR1 SGDLS and CDR2 YYNGEE. CDR3: CASSAGQGGFTNYGYTF. The CDR3 nucleotides are TGTGCCAGCAGCGCAGGACAGGGAGGGTTTACTAACTATGGCTACACCTTC.

This clone was counted a few times. The V and J genes are TRBV10-1 and TRBJ2-7; D is unclear. The V and J ends lost 0 bases and 3 bases respectively, with 6 bases between them. The CDR3 consists of 13 residues. Germline V gene lookup returns CDR1 WNHNN and CDR2 SYGVQD (reference sequence). The CDR3 DNA sequence: TGCGCCAGCAGTGAGTCCAGCGACTACGAGCAGTACTTC. Its translation is CASSESSDYEQYF.